One and the same sample provided the 7 T cell receptor beta chains below, sequenced in a study of T-cell reconstitution after alpha-beta-depleted transplantation in children. Unique molecular identifiers were built into the TCRbeta library. TCRdb ran MiXCR on the PCR reads and lists one entry per CDR3 protein. In the table there are fewer than 550,000 distinct CDR3 sequences, 9.5% to 12% of which are singletons. The source was PBMCs, mostly from graft donor cells, collected 180 days after TCRalphabeta/CD19-depleted stem cell transplant. These receptors were collected from a female patient aged 2-10 years who had a stem cell transplant for aplastic anemia, so the T cells may come from the graft donor.

V and J are TRBV11-1 and TRBJ2-1, with TRBD2 matching 11 bases. The J segment lost 4 bases and the V segment lost 5 bases, leaving 16 bases of the junction unmatched. Germline CDR1 is SGHAT and CDR2 is FQDESV (reference sequence). This CDR3 is built from 19 residues. CDR3 in DNA: TGTGCCAGCAGCCCCCGTATTAGCGGGAGGGGGGGCCTATACAATGAGCAGTTCTTC. Residues: CASSPRISGRGGLYNEQFF.

This clonotype occurred a few times. The chain couples TRBV6-6 to TRBJ2-3, with D perhaps being TRBD1 or TRBD2 (6 bases each). V lost 2 bases and J 6 bases, leaving 9 bases between the germline ends. CDR1 is MNHNY, CDR2 SVGAGI, per germline (reference sequence). The CDR3 loop spans 13 amino acids. CDR3 loop: CASSYGGHDTQYF. The CDR3 DNA is TGTGCCAGCAGTTACGGGGGGCACGATACGCAGTATTTT.

This chain links TRBV29-1 with TRBJ2-2; no reliable D call. V was cut by 2 bases and J by 0 bases, with 4 bases left in between. Per the germline V gene, CDR1 is SQVTM and CDR2 is ANQGSEA. The CDR3 is 13 residues long. CDR3 nucleotides: TGCAGCGTTGAACGTCCGAACACCGGGGAGCTGTTTTTT. Amino acid sequence: CSVERPNTGELFF.

This clonotype has a handful of counts. The genes are TRBV5-5 and TRBJ2-2; 9 bases agree with TRBD2. The ends lost 6 bases at V and 4 bases at J; junction bases unmatched: 13. CDR1 and CDR2 from the germline V gene are SGHKS and YYEKEE (reference sequence). The CDR3 has 17 amino acids. For the CDR3, the DNA is TGTGCCAGCACCCCCCAGTTGGCGGGAGGGTCCACCGGGGAGCTGTTTTTT. Its translation is CASTPQLAGGSTGELFF.

This clonotype was detected ten times or more. The chain joins TRBV29-1 to TRBJ2-3; D perhaps matches TRBD1 (5 bases). CDR1 is SQVTM, CDR2 ANQGSEA, per germline. The length of the CDR3 is 12 residues. V lost 8 bases and J lost 4, with 13 bases in between. The CDR3: CSSRAGADTQYF. The CDR3 nucleotides read TGCAGCAGCAGGGCTGGCGCAGATACGCAGTATTTT.

In its sample, this clonotype was seen a few times. This rearrangement joins TRBV29-1 to TRBJ2-5, with a possible D match to TRBD2 (6 bases). Deletions cut 6 bases from V and 4 bases from J, with 18 bases between. CDR3 length: 14 residues. Per germline, CDR1 SQVTM and CDR2 ANQGSEA. The CDR3 sequence: CSVPIVGGGETQYF. CDR3 sequence (DNA): TGCAGCGTCCCAATTGTGGGGGGAGGAGAGACCCAGTACTTC.

The chain links TRBV18 to TRBJ1-1; D is uncertain. The germline V gene encodes CDR1 KGHSH and CDR2 LQKENI. V lost 3 bases and J lost 9, with 14 bases in between. The CDR3 totals 13 residues. The CDR3 here is CASSPLLSSQAFF. The CDR3 region has the DNA TGTGCCAGCTCACCGCTACTAAGCTCTCAAGCTTTCTTT.